A single sample gave rise to the 32 T cell receptor beta chains below, sequenced in a study of blood T cell repertoires in COVID-19. Data came from immunoSEQ multiplex PCR; TCRdb stores just in-frame clones and leaves some out. Of approximately 380,000 clones in the sample, around 85% are singletons; the top ten hold 3.5% to 4%. Source material: peripheral blood. The origin of the receptors is a woman aged 18-29 years with acute or convalescent COVID-19.

V usage is TRBV6-6 and J usage is TRBJ1-2; 8 nucleotides agree with TRBD1. The CDR3 runs to 14 residues. The junction had 12 bases not matched to a gene; V was cut back by 7 bases and J by 8 bases. CDR1 is MNHNY and CDR2 is SVGAGI in the germline V gene (reference sequence). CDR3 protein: CASINLDRGLGYTF. The CDR3 DNA reads TGTGCCAGCATAAATCTCGACAGGGGCTTAGGCTACACCTTC.

This sequence joins TRBV9 and TRBJ1-2; the D gene is possibly TRBD1 (6 bases). V gave up 4 bases and J gave up 3 bases, with 16 bases separating them. CDR3 length: 15 amino acids. Looked up from germline, CDR1 is SGDLS and CDR2 is YYNGEE. The CDR3 nucleotides are TGTGCCAGCAGCACCCGACAGGATACCGACTATGGCTACACCTTC. Residues: CASSTRQDTDYGYTF.

J is TRBJ2-1 and V is TRBV7-9, with D possibly being TRBD1 (5 bases). V dropped 2 bases and J dropped 7 bases, with 9 bases sitting between them. Germline V gene data show CDR1 as SEHNR and CDR2 as FQNEAQ (reference sequence). The CDR3 is 13 residues long. In DNA form, the CDR3 reads TGTGCCAGCAGCTTATCGACAGTGAATGAGCAGTTCTTC. Translated: CASSLSTVNEQFF. Combining the CDR3 with reference TRBV7-9 and TRBJ2-1 gives the whole variable domain DTGVSQNPRHKITKRGQNVTFRCDPISEHNRLYWYRQTLGQGPEFLTYFQNEAQLEKSRLLSDRFSAERPKGSFSTLEIQRTEQGDSAMYLCASSLSTVNEQFFGPGTRLTVL.

The V and J genes are TRBV30 and TRBJ2-5; TRBD1 aligns across 7 bases. Germline CDR1 reads GTSNPN; CDR2 reads SVGIG (reference sequence). The CDR3 contains 14 residues. With V trimmed by 3 bases and J by 4 bases, 8 bases remained unmatched. The CDR3 region is CAWSPPQGRETQYF. The CDR3 coding sequence is TGTGCCTGGAGCCCTCCACAGGGGCGAGAGACCCAGTACTTC.

This clone has a single count. Written as DNA, the CDR3 is TGTGCCAGCAGTCGAGCGGGGGGGGCGGTCGGGGAGCTGTTTTTT. This gives the protein CASSRAGGAVGELFF. The V call is TRBV6-5, the J call TRBJ2-2; 10 bases map to TRBD2. Per germline, CDR1 MNHEY and CDR2 SVGAGI. This CDR3 comprises 15 residues. With 5 bases clipped from V and 7 bases from J, the junction kept 7 bases outside the gene matches.

The chain uses TRBV30 and TRBJ1-5; D may be TRBD1 (6 bases). The CDR3 consists of 14 residues. V dropped 4 bases and J dropped 9 bases, with 19 bases sitting between them. Germline-derived CDR1 and CDR2 are GTSNPN and SVGIG (reference sequence). The CDR3 coding sequence is TGTGCCTGGAACCCGGGACACCTGGATCGGCCCCAGCATTTT. Its protein product is CAWNPGHLDRPQHF. Variable domain in full (rest from reference TRBV30 and TRBJ1-5): SQTIHQWPATLVQPVGSPLSLECTVEGTSNPNLYWYRQAAGRGLQLLFYSVGIGQISSEVPQNLSASRPQDRQFILSSKKLLLSDSGFYLCAWNPGHLDRPQHFGDGTRLSIL.

The genes are TRBV9 and TRBJ1-1, with D possibly being TRBD1 (6 bases). V lost 4 bases and J lost 7, with 17 bases in between. The V gene's germline CDR1 is SGDLS and CDR2 YYNGEE. The CDR3 covers 14 residues. The CDR3: CASSPFGKGDEAFF. The CDR3 nucleotides read TGTGCCAGCAGCCCATTCGGGAAGGGGGATGAAGCTTTCTTT. Using reference TRBV9 and TRBJ1-1 for the parts outside the CDR3, the full variable domain is DSGVTQTPKHLITATGQRVTLRCSPRSGDLSVYWYQQSLDQGLQFLIQYYNGEERAKGNILERFSAQQFPDLHSELNLSSLELGDSALYFCASSPFGKGDEAFFGQGTRLTVV.

Details on this clone: The same CDR3 is also encoded by other DNA sequences in this sample. The chain has TRBV2 and TRBJ1-5; 9 bases match TRBD1. CDR3 length: 14 amino acids. Per the germline V gene, CDR1 is SNHLY and CDR2 is FYNNEI. J lost 6 bases, V lost 1 base, and 1 base had no gene match. The CDR3 reads CASSEGQGGQPQHF. CDR3 DNA sequence: TGTGCCAGCAGTGAAGGACAGGGGGGTCAGCCCCAGCATTTT.

As DNA, the CDR3 is TGCGCCAGCAGCCAGACTAGCGGGGAGACCTACAATGAGCAGTTCTTC. As protein: CASSQTSGETYNEQFF. The chain recombines TRBV4-1 with TRBJ2-1; 11 bases line up with TRBD2. The CDR3 consists of 16 residues. Trimming at V came to 3 bases and at J to 2 bases, leaving 3 bases not matched to a gene. Germline V gene lookup returns CDR1 MGHRA and CDR2 YSYEKL.

As DNA, the CDR3 is TGTGCCAGCTCAAAGGGTAGGGGCCCGGCTGGGGCCAACGTCCTGACTTTC. It specifies CASSKGRGPAGANVLTF. This chain joins TRBV18 and TRBJ2-6; D is possibly TRBD1 (5 bases). The CDR3 is 17 residues long. Trimming pared 5 bases from V and 2 bases from J, leaving 16 bases between. Germline CDR1 and CDR2: KGHSH and LQKENI.

The chain is built from TRBV28 and TRBJ1-1; D might be TRBD1 (5 bases). The V and J ends lost 7 bases and 3 bases respectively, with 15 bases between them. Germline V gives CDR1 MDHEN, CDR2 SYDVKM. There are 14 residues in the CDR3. The CDR3 is CASNRGDLDTEAFF. DNA of the CDR3: TGTGCCAGCAACCGGGGGGATTTGGACACTGAAGCTTTCTTT.

The chain carries TRBV4-1 and TRBJ2-1, with 7 bases that match TRBD1. The V segment lost 3 bases and the J segment 4 bases; nucleotides outside the gene matches: 9. This CDR3 spans 16 amino acids. Germline V gene lookup returns CDR1 MGHRA and CDR2 YSYEKL. CDR3 DNA sequence: TGCGCCAGCAGCCAGTCACCGGGACAGCTTTACAATGAGCAGTTCTTC. Its protein product is CASSQSPGQLYNEQFF.

This clone is a singleton in its sample. In nucleotides, the CDR3 is TGCGCCAGCAGCACGGACAGCTATGGGACTGAAGCTTTCTTT. This codes for CASSTDSYGTEAFF. The genes are TRBV5-1 and TRBJ1-1, with a possible D match to TRBD1 (6 bases). The germline V gene has CDR1 SGHRS and CDR2 YFSETQ. The V end was cut by 4 bases, the J end by 5 bases, with 15 bases between. CDR3 length equals 14 residues.

CDR3 coding DNA: TGTGCCTGGAGTTCGGGGGGACCTTACGAGCAGTACTTC. Translating gives CAWSSGGPYEQYF. V gene TRBV30 combines with J gene TRBJ2-7; 7 nucleotides line up with TRBD2. CDR1 is GTSNPN and CDR2 is SVGIG in the germline V gene (reference sequence). There are 13 residues in the CDR3. Germline trimming cut 2 bases from V and 4 bases from J; bases unmatched to any gene: 5.

The genes are TRBV2 and TRBJ1-5; perhaps TRBD1 as D (6 bases). This CDR3 has 15 amino acids. Germline assignment: CDR1 SNHLY and CDR2 FYNNEI. Between the trimmed V and J ends, which lost 3 bases and 5 bases, there was a span of 14 bases. The CDR3 DNA sequence: TGTGCCAGCAGTGATGGGACACAGCTCGATCAGCCCCAGCATTTT. Translation gives CASSDGTQLDQPQHF.

The CDR3 DNA sequence: TGTGCCAGCAGCCCAACCGCAGGGGGCGGGGAGCTGTTTTTT. As protein: CASSPTAGGGELFF. The chain employs TRBV11-1 and TRBJ2-2; 7 positions agree with TRBD1. The CDR3 covers 14 residues. Germline assignment: CDR1 SGHAT and CDR2 FQDESV (reference sequence). The trim removed 5 bases at V and 7 bases at J, leaving 7 bases unmatched.

The chain recombines TRBV5-1 with TRBJ1-6; tentatively, D is TRBD1 (5 bases). Trimming took off 1 base at V and 5 bases at J, with 10 bases between the two ends. The CDR3 contains 15 residues. CDR1 and CDR2 from the germline V gene are SGHRS and YFSETQ. Here the CDR3 DNA reads TGCGCCAGCAGCTTGACGGGGGGAAATAATTCACCCCTCCACTTT. Translating it yields CASSLTGGNNSPLHF.

The V and J genes are TRBV4-1 and TRBJ2-3; 11 nucleotides align to TRBD2. The CDR3 is 20 amino acids. Germline lookup yields CDR1 MGHRA and CDR2 YSYEKL. The V gene end was trimmed by 0 bases and the J gene end by 3 bases; junction bases not matched to a gene: 14. The CDR3 here is CASSQERFGTSGSRTDTQYF. The CDR3 DNA follows: TGCGCCAGCAGCCAAGAGCGATTCGGAACTAGCGGGAGTAGAACAGATACGCAGTATTTT.

This sequence joins TRBV4-1 and TRBJ2-7; 8 bases agree with TRBD2. This CDR3 region has 14 residues. From germline, CDR1 is MGHRA and CDR2 YSYEKL. The junction had 2 bases not matched to a gene; V was cut back by 1 base and J by 3 bases. CDR3 bases: TGCGCCAGCAGCCAAGGGACTAGCAGCTACGAGCAGTACTTC. This sequence encodes CASSQGTSSYEQYF.

The CDR3 bases are TGTGCCAGCAGTTTAGCGGACAGAAACCTCTACAATGAGCAGTTCTTC. Amino acids: CASSLADRNLYNEQFF. The chain uses TRBV28 and TRBJ2-1, with a possible D match to TRBD1 (6 bases). Trimming removed 2 bases from V and 3 bases from J, with 14 bases in between. The CDR3 sequence is 16 residues long. CDR1 MDHEN and CDR2 SYDVKM come from the germline V gene.

The gene calls are TRBV4-2 and TRBJ2-1; no definite D call. Germline-derived CDR1 and CDR2 are LGHNA and YNFKEQ. The CDR3 is 11 amino acids. Trimming removed 5 bases from V and 8 bases from J, with 7 bases in between. The CDR3 DNA is TGTGCCAGCAGCTCCTCTCATGAGCAGTTCTTC. Translated: CASSSSHEQFF.

The chain joins TRBV5-1 to TRBJ2-7; possibly TRBD1 for D (6 bases). Germline CDR1 and CDR2: SGHRS and YFSETQ. V was pared by 4 bases and J by 5 bases, with 16 bases between. This CDR3 contains 14 residues. CDR3 sequence (DNA): TGCGCCAGCAGCCTCTACCCCGGGACAAACGAGCAGTACTTC. Translation: CASSLYPGTNEQYF.

The rearrangement links TRBV4-1 to TRBJ1-2; D perhaps matches TRBD1 (6 bases). V was trimmed by 3 bases and J by 8 bases, leaving 13 bases between them. Germline V gene sequence: CDR1 MGHRA, CDR2 YSYEKL. The CDR3 extends over 13 amino acids. CDR3 sequence: CASSQTTGWGYTF. The CDR3 region has the DNA TGCGCCAGCAGCCAGACTACAGGGTGGGGCTACACCTTC.

The V gene is TRBV6-5, the J gene TRBJ1-6, with 10 bases lining up with TRBD1. Trimming at V came to 7 bases and at J to 10 bases, leaving 7 bases not matched to a gene. Germline CDR1 is MNHEY and CDR2 is SVGAGI. The CDR3 sequence is 14 residues long. DNA for the CDR3: TGTGCCAGCACCCGGACAGGGGGTTCCTCACCCCTCCACTTT. Its protein is CASTRTGGSSPLHF.

This clone was detected only once. The CDR3 here is CASSLLGPSGSPLHF. CDR3 bases: TGTGCCAGCAGTTTATTAGGTCCGTCGGGTTCACCCCTCCACTTT. This chain uses TRBV28 with TRBJ1-6; D not certain. V lost 1 base, J lost 9 bases, and 13 bases lay in between. The germline CDR1 and CDR2 sequences are MDHEN and SYDVKM. The CDR3 is 15 residues long.

The CDR3 DNA follows: TGTGCCAGTAGTATGGGTGACTTCCGTCGGGGGGCTGAAGCTTTCTTT. Amino acids: CASSMGDFRRGAEAFF. This chain uses TRBV19 with TRBJ1-1; D is possibly TRBD1 (5 bases). Germline values: CDR1 LNHDA, CDR2 SQIVND (reference sequence). The V end lost 3 bases, the J end lost 6 bases, and 20 bases lay between the germline ends. CDR3 length equals 16 residues.

The genes are TRBV5-6 and TRBJ2-7, with D tentatively TRBD2 (6 bases). CDR3 size: 15 residues. V was cut by 4 bases and J by 2 bases, with 16 bases left in between. Germline CDR1 is SGHDT and CDR2 is YYEEEE. This chain's CDR3 is CASSQTGGATYEQYF. Written as DNA, the CDR3 is TGTGCCAGCAGCCAGACCGGGGGAGCGACCTACGAGCAGTACTTC.

V and J are TRBV28 and TRBJ1-4; a weak D match, TRBD1 (6 bases). V gave up 1 base and J gave up 5 bases, with 14 bases separating them. This CDR3 spans 16 amino acids. Germline assignment: CDR1 MDHEN and CDR2 SYDVKM. The chain's CDR3 is CASSLSPTGPNEKLFF. The CDR3 coding sequence is TGTGCCAGCAGTTTATCCCCGACAGGCCCGAATGAAAAACTGTTTTTT.

The chain carries TRBV6-5 and TRBJ1-5; 7 nucleotides match TRBD1. V was pared by 2 bases and J by 4 bases, with 5 bases of the junction left unmatched. Germline V lookup: CDR1 MNHEY, CDR2 SVGAGI. This CDR3 region has 15 residues. CDR3 loop: CASSYGDSLNQPQHF. The CDR3 region has the DNA TGTGCCAGCAGTTACGGGGACAGCTTAAATCAGCCCCAGCATTTT.

The chain links TRBV5-5 to TRBJ1-1; D might be TRBD1 (6 bases). Deletions cut 1 base from V and 11 bases from J, with 18 bases between. Germline lookup yields CDR1 SGHKS and CDR2 YYEKEE (reference sequence). The CDR3 is 14 amino acids. CDR3 coding DNA: TGTGCCAGCAGCTTGCCACAGGGTGTTAATGTGGCTTTCTTT. Protein sequence: CASSLPQGVNVAFF.

The V and J genes are TRBV7-9 and TRBJ2-5, with TRBD1 matching 7 bases. The CDR3 sequence is 14 residues long. The germline CDR1 and CDR2 sequences are SEHNR and FQNEAQ (reference sequence). The trim removed 7 bases at V and 3 bases at J, leaving 8 bases unmatched. The CDR3 nucleotides are TGTGCCAGCACCGGGCCGGGACAGAAAGAGACCCAGTACTTC. This sequence encodes CASTGPGQKETQYF.

The chain uses TRBV2 and TRBJ1-2, with D perhaps matching TRBD1 (5 bases). The CDR3 is made up of 14 amino acids. Germline CDR1 and CDR2: SNHLY and FYNNEI. Trimming removed 3 bases at V and 7 bases at J, with 15 bases between. CDR3 nucleotide sequence: TGTGCCAGCAGTGACGGCAGGGAGCGGGGTGGCTACACCTTC. Translated: CASSDGRERGGYTF.